Below, 30 T cell receptor beta chains from the same sample are listed, as sequenced in a study of blood T cells in healthy people across ages. Using a J-beta primer mix together with a sample-barcoded 5' primer, a second PCR was run for roughly 7 to 11 cycles. TCRdb re-analysed the 5' RACE reads in MiXCR, keeping a single row per CDR3 protein. The sample contains about 1,400,000 distinct CDR3 sequences, approximately 38% of which appear only once. The sequenced sample consisted of blood. The source of these receptors is a woman between 18 and 29 years old in good health.

About this clonotype: One end of the junction fails to match germline, which may point to a read error. The gene calls are TRBV28 and TRBJ2-7; 8 bases map to TRBD2. Germline assignment: CDR1 MDHEN and CDR2 SYDVKM. The CDR3 spans 16 residues. The CDR3 bases are TGTGCCAGCAGTTTCCCTAGGAGCGGGAGCGCCTACGGGCAGTACTTC. It encodes CASSFPRSGSAYGQYF.

This chain links TRBV6-5 with TRBJ1-6; D remains unclear. From germline, CDR1 is MNHEY and CDR2 SVGAGI. V lost 7 bases, J lost 6 bases, and 10 bases lay in between. There are 13 residues in the CDR3. The CDR3 region is CASTKGRNSPLHF. The CDR3 DNA reads as TGTGCCAGCACCAAGGGCCGTAATTCACCCCTCCACTTT.

V usage is TRBV28 and J usage is TRBJ2-7; D is undetermined. The length of the CDR3 is 17 residues. Trimming took 4 bases from V and 2 from J, leaving 21 bases between them. Germline CDR1 reads MDHEN; CDR2 reads SYDVKM. DNA for the CDR3: TGTGCCAGCAGTTCCCCATCGAGCCCCCTAGTGGCCTACGAGCAGTACTTC. Residues: CASSSPSSPLVAYEQYF.

A word on this clonotype: At one boundary the junction diverges from the germline segment, which might be a read error. The J gene is TRBJ2-1, the V gene TRBV6-5; TRBD2 matches at 7 bases. Germline CDR1 and CDR2: MNHEY and SVGAGI. This CDR3 has 16 amino acids. The DNA of the CDR3 is TGTGTCAGCAGTTACTCTCTCACTAGCGACAACAATGAGCAGTTCTTC. Its protein product is CVSSYSLTSDNNEQFF.

The CDR3 DNA sequence: TGTGCCAGCAGCACAGGGGGCTTCAACACTGAAGCTTTCTTT. Translated: CASSTGGFNTEAFF. The chain joins TRBV2 to TRBJ1-1; 9 bases fit TRBD1. The CDR3 spans 14 residues. J gave up 2 bases and V 6 bases, and 4 bases lay outside the gene matches. Germline V gives CDR1 SNHLY, CDR2 FYNNEI. Full variable domain (remainder filled in from reference TRBV2 and TRBJ1-1): EPEVTQTPSHQVTQMGQEVILRCVPISNHLYFYWYRQILGQKVEFLVSFYNNEISEKSEIFDDQFSVERPDGSNFTLKIRSTKLEDSAMYFCASSTGGFNTEAFFGQGTRLTVV.

This chain joins TRBV28 and TRBJ2-7; possibly TRBD1 for D (6 bases). Germline V lookup: CDR1 MDHEN, CDR2 SYDVKM. This CDR3 comprises 11 residues. The V gene lost 4 bases and the J gene lost 12 bases, with 13 bases spanning the gap. CDR3 in DNA: TGTGCCAGCAGTTCCCAGGGGTCCTGGTACTTC. Translated: CASSSQGSWYF.

This chain joins TRBV5-1 and TRBJ2-3, with TRBD2 matching 13 bases. The germline V gene encodes CDR1 SGHRS and CDR2 YFSETQ. J lost 4 bases, V lost 3 bases, and 5 bases had no gene match. The CDR3 spans 16 residues. CDR3 residues: CASSSGLAGAPDTQYF. CDR3 DNA: TGCGCCAGCAGCTCTGGACTAGCGGGAGCCCCAGATACGCAGTATTTT.

This clonotype occurred a few times. V is TRBV6-4 and J is TRBJ1-1; D gene ambiguous. In germline, CDR1 is MRHNA, CDR2 SNTAGT. The length of the CDR3 is 13 residues. V lost 5 bases to trimming and J lost 3 bases, with 10 bases between them. CDR3 sequence: CASSTDGDTEAFF. The CDR3 region has the DNA TGTGCCAGCAGTACGGATGGGGACACTGAAGCTTTCTTT.

This clonotype was counted a few times. Here the CDR3 reads CAISVGGGEGKQYF. CDR3 sequence (DNA): TGTGCCATCAGTGTAGGCGGGGGGGAAGGCAAGCAGTACTTC. The V gene is TRBV10-3, the J gene TRBJ2-7, with 9 bases fitting TRBD2. The length of the CDR3 is 14 residues. Trimming cost V 4 bases and J 8 bases; bases outside gene matches: 9. Germline V gene data show CDR1 as ENHRY and CDR2 as SYGVKD.

The rearrangement joins TRBV20-1 to TRBJ2-4; 11 bases fit TRBD1. The germline V gene has CDR1 DFQATT and CDR2 SNEGSKA (reference sequence). The CDR3 has 13 residues. The ends lost 5 bases at V and 9 bases at J; junction bases unmatched: 6. The DNA for the CDR3 is TGCAGTGCTGAAGCCGGGACAGGGGGCATTCAGTACTTC. This gives the protein CSAEAGTGGIQYF.

CDR3 in amino acids: CASSLLSSVWDEQYF. The DNA of the CDR3 is TGTGCCAGCAGTTTATTATCGTCCGTGTGGGACGAGCAGTACTTC. The chain combines TRBV12-3 or TRBV12-4 with TRBJ2-5; D ambiguous. The assigned J gene may be wrong: the sequence end matches TRBJ2-7 better. The CDR3 covers 15 residues.

This clonotype was found a few times. This chain uses TRBV6-1 with TRBJ1-2, with unresolved D. Germline lookup yields CDR1 MNHNS and CDR2 SASEGT. The germline V and J ends were trimmed by 6 bases and 0 bases, with 14 bases remaining between them. The length of the CDR3 is 15 residues. The CDR3 DNA reads TGTGCCAGCAGAAATAAGGGCGCTCCTAACTATGGCTACACCTTC. Its protein is CASRNKGAPNYGYTF.

J is TRBJ2-5 and V is TRBV18; D remains ambiguous. Trimming cost V 3 bases and J 5 bases, with 10 bases left between them. The CDR3 runs 13 residues. Germline loops: CDR1 KGHSH, CDR2 LQKENI. This CDR3 reads CASSPAGSETQYF. The CDR3 DNA sequence: TGTGCCAGCTCACCGGCAGGATCTGAGACCCAGTACTTC.

The chain uses TRBV29-1 and TRBJ1-5; TRBD1 matches 8 bases. Germline V gene data show CDR1 as SQVTM and CDR2 as ANQGSEA. The J segment lost 4 bases and the V segment lost 5 bases, leaving 7 bases of the junction unmatched. The CDR3 has 14 residues. The CDR3 loop reads CSVYDRGPNQPQHF. CDR3 bases: TGCAGCGTTTACGACAGGGGCCCGAATCAGCCCCAGCATTTT.

This clonotype has only a few counts. The chain carries TRBV20-1 and TRBJ2-6, with D tentatively TRBD2 (5 bases). This CDR3 comprises 14 residues. Between the trimmed V and J ends, which lost 6 bases and 0 bases, there was a span of 9 bases. Germline V gene sequence: CDR1 DFQATT, CDR2 SNEGSKA (reference sequence). This CDR3 is CSAWEYSGANVLTF. The CDR3 DNA is TGCAGTGCGTGGGAGTACTCTGGGGCCAACGTCCTGACTTTC.

The V gene is TRBV5-1, the J gene TRBJ2-7; 7 nucleotides align to TRBD1. The DNA matches TRBJ2-5 better at its end, which makes the J call doubtful. Germline V gives CDR1 SGHRS, CDR2 YFSETQ. The CDR3 contains 14 residues. CDR3 sequence reads: CASSFGQARETQYF. In DNA form, the CDR3 reads TGCGCCAGCAGCTTCGGACAGGCTAGGGAGACCCAGTACTTC.

V and J are TRBV5-1 and TRBJ2-7, with TRBD2 as a possible D gene (5 bases). Trimming removed 0 bases from V and 2 bases from J, with 12 bases in between. Germline V gene data show CDR1 as SGHRS and CDR2 as YFSETQ. The CDR3 runs to 15 residues. The CDR3: CASSLGGSRTYEQYF. The CDR3 bases are TGCGCCAGCAGCTTGGGAGGGTCGAGGACCTACGAGCAGTACTTC.

The rearrangement uses TRBV5-5 and TRBJ2-7, with TRBD2 as a possible D gene (5 bases). V lost 3 bases and J lost 5, with 15 bases in between. This CDR3 has 14 amino acids. Germline CDR1 reads SGHKS; CDR2 reads YYEKEE (reference sequence). In DNA, the CDR3 is TGTGCCAGCAGCTGGGCTAGCAGACGCGACGAGCAGTACTTC. Protein product: CASSWASRRDEQYF.

A few counts support this clonotype. This rearrangement joins TRBV6-1 to TRBJ2-1, with D tentatively TRBD1 (5 bases). The length of the CDR3 is 13 residues. V shed 3 bases and J shed 8 bases, with 11 bases lying between them. Germline CDR1 is MNHNS and CDR2 is SASEGT. CDR3: CASSDYPTDEQFF. CDR3 DNA: TGTGCCAGCAGTGACTACCCGACAGATGAGCAGTTCTTC.

The rearrangement joins TRBV7-8 to TRBJ2-1, with D hard to call. The end of the DNA aligns better with TRBJ2-7, so the J call may be wrong. There are 14 residues in the CDR3. Germline lookup yields CDR1 SGHVS and CDR2 FQNEAQ. CDR3 amino acids: CASSLVPAYNEQYF. In DNA, the CDR3 is TGTGCCAGCAGCTTAGTTCCAGCTTACAATGAGCAGTACTTC.

In its sample, this clonotype was seen a few times. This chain connects TRBV28 to TRBJ2-5; D is ambiguous. V was shortened by 5 bases and J by 2 bases, with 21 bases between the two germline ends. This CDR3 is 17 amino acids long. The germline CDR1 and CDR2 sequences are MDHEN and SYDVKM. The CDR3 DNA reads TGTGCCAGCAGTCCAGAACCCGGGCAGCTAGGGCAAGAGACCCAGTACTTC. This gives the protein CASSPEPGQLGQETQYF.

This rearrangement joins TRBV6-1 to TRBJ1-5; D is unresolved. The length of the CDR3 is 15 residues. The V end was cut by 4 bases, the J end by 2 bases, with 12 bases between. CDR1 and CDR2 from the germline V gene are MNHNS and SASEGT. In DNA form, the CDR3 reads TGTGCCAGCAGTGTTATTGGGTCGGGCAATCAGCCCCAGCATTTT. Its translation is CASSVIGSGNQPQHF.

The chain joins TRBV12-3 or TRBV12-4 to TRBJ2-5; no clear D. Trimming took off 6 bases at V and 2 bases at J, with 16 bases between the two ends. The CDR3 loop spans 15 amino acids. In nucleotides, the CDR3 is TGTGCCAGCAGACCCGGCGGAGCGCCTCAAGAGACCCAGTACTTC. It yields the protein CASRPGGAPQETQYF.

There are a few counts of this clonotype. The genes are TRBV4-1 and TRBJ2-7; 9 bases fit TRBD1. Unmatched junction bases numbered 8, after V lost 2 bases and J lost 0 bases. This CDR3 comprises 17 residues. Looked up from germline, CDR1 is MGHRA and CDR2 is YSYEKL. In DNA form, the CDR3 reads TGCGCCAGCAGCCAACACAGGGGGCTAGAGTACTCCTACGAGCAGTACTTC. Residues: CASSQHRGLEYSYEQYF.

This chain uses TRBV7-2 with TRBJ2-7, with 11 bases lining up with TRBD2. This CDR3 comprises 18 residues. From germline, CDR1 is SGHTA and CDR2 FQGNSA. V was pared by 4 bases and J by 1 base, with 12 bases of the junction left unmatched. The CDR3 loop reads CASSSGLAGSSFSYEQYF. The CDR3 region has the DNA TGTGCCAGCAGCTCCGGACTAGCGGGCTCATCTTTTTCCTACGAGCAGTACTTC. The full variable domain, with the rest looked up from reference TRBV7-2 and TRBJ2-7, is GAGVSQSPSNKVTEKGKDVELRCDPISGHTALYWYRQSLGQGLEFLIYFQGNSAPDKSGLPSDRFSAERTGGSVSTLTIQRTQQEDSAVYLCASSSGLAGSSFSYEQYFGPGTRLTVT.

This clonotype was seen ten or more times. The rearrangement links TRBV12-3 or TRBV12-4 to TRBJ2-7, with D perhaps TRBD1 (6 bases). The CDR3 length is 14 residues. Trimming pared 2 bases from V and 0 bases from J, leaving 8 bases between. This CDR3 reads CASSLRQASYEQYF. The CDR3 bases are TGTGCCAGCAGTTTAAGACAGGCCTCCTACGAGCAGTACTTC.

The V call is TRBV6-5, the J call TRBJ2-7; D perhaps matches TRBD1 (5 bases). The CDR3 spans 16 residues. Trimming took off 0 bases at V and 0 bases at J, with 12 bases between the two ends. Germline CDR1 MNHEY, CDR2 SVGAGI. The CDR3 is CASSYSESDISYEQYF. CDR3 DNA sequence: TGTGCCAGCAGTTACTCGGAATCGGACATCTCCTACGAGCAGTACTTC.

V usage is TRBV6-1 and J usage is TRBJ2-1, with D unclear. V lost 0 bases, J lost 3 bases, and 9 bases lay in between. Germline lookup yields CDR1 MNHNS and CDR2 SASEGT. The CDR3 sequence is 15 residues long. The CDR3 loop is CASSEAGRFYNEQFF. The CDR3, as DNA: TGTGCCAGCAGTGAAGCGGGAAGGTTCTACAATGAGCAGTTCTTC.

The rearrangement uses TRBV20-1 and TRBJ2-5, with 7 bases that match TRBD2. J lost 3 bases, V lost 3 bases, and 7 bases had no gene match. Germline CDR1 and CDR2: DFQATT and SNEGSKA (reference sequence). The CDR3 extends over 14 amino acids. CDR3: CSARVPGTKETQYF. DNA for the CDR3: TGCAGTGCTAGGGTACCCGGGACTAAAGAGACCCAGTACTTC.

The genes are TRBV12-5 and TRBJ2-1, with 10 bases lining up with TRBD2. V trimming: 6 bases; J trimming: 2 bases; junction bases outside the gene matches: 28. The CDR3 extends over 23 amino acids. CDR1 LGHNT and CDR2 FRNRAP come from the germline V gene. CDR3 bases: TGTGCTAGTGGACGGCCGGGACTAGCGACCCCCGAGGGCCCAGCGACCACCTACAATGAGCAGTTCTTC. Its translation is CASGRPGLATPEGPATTYNEQFF.